These 23 T cell receptor beta chains share one sample of origin, sequenced in a study of blood T cell repertoires in COVID-19. Sequencing used immunoSEQ multiplex PCR; TCRdb keeps in-frame clones, though not all of them. The table has about 38,000 clones, just under 85% seen once; the top ten hold under 5%. Sequencing was carried out using peripheral blood. The receptor set was obtained from a man aged 45-60 years with active COVID-19.

The genes are TRBV3-1 (or the pseudogene TRBV3-2) and TRBJ1-1, with 7 bases matching TRBD1. This CDR3 spans 15 amino acids. Germline V gives CDR1 LGHDT, CDR2 YNNKEL (reference sequence). V lost 2 bases and J lost 5; bases outside the gene matches: 8. The CDR3 nucleotides read TGTGCCAGCAGCCAATTCGCTCCAGGGGGGACTGAAGCTTTCTTT. Protein product: CASSQFAPGGTEAFF.

The chain has TRBV27 and TRBJ2-2, with a weak D call TRBD1 (6 bases). The CDR3 is 13 residues long. Trimming removed 2 bases from V and 6 bases from J, with 7 bases in between. Germline loops: CDR1 MNHEY, CDR2 SMNVEV (reference sequence). The CDR3, as DNA: TGTGCCAGCAGTTTACAGGGGTCCGGGGAGCTGTTTTTT. This encodes CASSLQGSGELFF.

There are a few counts of this clone. The chain recombines TRBV5-1 with TRBJ1-2; tentatively, D is TRBD1 (5 bases). The germline V and J ends were trimmed by 0 bases and 4 bases, with 10 bases remaining between them. The CDR3 length is 14 residues. Per the germline V gene, CDR1 is SGHRS and CDR2 is YFSETQ. CDR3 sequence: CASSLGQRLYGYTF. The CDR3 DNA is TGCGCCAGCAGCTTGGGACAGAGACTCTATGGCTACACCTTC.

CDR3 sequence: CASSSPPRPQHF. DNA for the CDR3: TGTGCCAGCAGCTCCCCCCCTAGGCCCCAGCATTTT. The V call is TRBV6-2 or TRBV6-3, the J call TRBJ1-5; no firm D call. The V end lost 6 bases, the J end lost 9 bases, and 12 bases lay between the germline ends. Per the germline V gene, CDR1 is MNHEY and CDR2 is SVGEGT. The CDR3 length is 12 residues.

V gene TRBV7-6 combines with J gene TRBJ1-1; TRBD1 might be the D (5 bases). The CDR3 is made up of 14 amino acids. CDR1 is SGHVS and CDR2 is FNYEAQ in the germline V gene. V shed 2 bases and J shed 5 bases, with 12 bases lying between them. The CDR3 reads CASSLNGARTEAFF. In DNA, the CDR3 is TGTGCCAGCAGCTTAAATGGGGCGCGAACTGAAGCTTTCTTT.

This CDR3 is CASSFQRGSNEQFF. CDR3 bases: TGTGCCAGCAGCTTTCAACGGGGGAGCAATGAGCAGTTCTTC. The chain joins TRBV7-9 to TRBJ2-1, with D maybe TRBD2 (6 bases). Trimming removed 3 bases at V and 6 bases at J, with 12 bases between. The germline V gene has CDR1 SEHNR and CDR2 FQNEAQ (reference sequence). This CDR3 has 14 residues.

The chain is built from TRBV27 and TRBJ2-7, with TRBD1 matching over 10 bases. CDR1 and CDR2 (germline): MNHEY, SMNVEV (reference sequence). The junction had 3 bases not matched to a gene; V was cut back by 4 bases and J by 0 bases. The CDR3 extends over 15 amino acids. The CDR3 here is CASSSRDRGSYEQYF. CDR3 in DNA: TGTGCCAGCAGTTCCCGGGACAGGGGCTCCTACGAGCAGTACTTC.

The chain employs TRBV18 and TRBJ1-1; the match to TRBD1 covers 8 bases. With 4 bases clipped from V and 6 bases from J, the junction kept 4 bases outside the gene matches. There are 13 residues in the CDR3. CDR1 KGHSH and CDR2 LQKENI come from the germline V gene. The CDR3 protein is CASSLGGQAEAFF. As DNA, the CDR3 is TGTGCCAGCTCACTGGGGGGACAGGCTGAAGCTTTCTTT.

The chain combines TRBV24-1 with TRBJ2-5, with 11 bases lining up with TRBD2. Germline loops: CDR1 KGHDR, CDR2 SFDVKD. Trimming removed 1 base from V and 5 bases from J; junction bases left unmatched: 5. The CDR3 has 16 amino acids. CDR3 sequence: CATSDLSSGGVETQYF. CDR3 nucleotide sequence: TGTGCCACCAGTGATTTAAGTAGCGGGGGGGTTGAGACCCAGTACTTC.

This chain uses TRBV4-1 with TRBJ2-3; D unresolved. Per germline, CDR1 MGHRA and CDR2 YSYEKL. V shed 6 bases and J shed 4 bases, with 11 bases lying between them. The CDR3 covers 13 residues. This CDR3 is CASSLRLADTQYF. The CDR3 DNA follows: TGCGCCAGCAGTCTACGATTGGCAGATACGCAGTATTTT.

The table lists this clone with a few counts. CDR3: CASSQDFGLAGGPSDTQYF. The CDR3, as DNA: TGCGCCAGCAGCCAAGATTTCGGCCTAGCGGGGGGGCCATCAGATACGCAGTATTTT. This rearrangement joins TRBV4-3 to TRBJ2-3; the match to TRBD2 covers 12 bases. CDR1 and CDR2 from the germline V gene are LGHNA and YSLEER. The V and J ends lost 0 bases and 4 bases, in that order; junction bases with no gene match: 11. The CDR3 spans 19 residues.

This clone was detected once. The chain has TRBV18 and TRBJ2-7; no firm D call. Trimming shortened V by 3 bases and J by 2 bases, and 14 bases separated the two germline ends. CDR1 is KGHSH and CDR2 is LQKENI in the germline V gene. CDR3 length: 15 residues. The CDR3 loop is CASSPPVARAYEQYF. The CDR3 DNA reads as TGTGCCAGCTCACCGCCAGTGGCCCGGGCCTACGAGCAGTACTTC.

V gene TRBV5-5 combines with J gene TRBJ2-7; the match to TRBD1 covers 9 bases. The CDR3 is made up of 15 amino acids. Germline V gives CDR1 SGHKS, CDR2 YYEKEE (reference sequence). V dropped 2 bases and J dropped 1; count of bases not matched to a gene: 4. The CDR3 nucleotides are TGTGCCAGCAGCTTAACCGGGACAGGGTCCTACGAGCAGTACTTC. It is translated as CASSLTGTGSYEQYF.

The genes are TRBV5-4 and TRBJ2-3, with D tentatively TRBD1 (6 bases). Trimming removed 3 bases at V and 0 bases at J, with 8 bases between. The CDR3 loop spans 14 amino acids. Per germline, CDR1 SGHNT and CDR2 YYREEE (reference sequence). The CDR3: CASSWDISTDTQYF. CDR3 coding DNA: TGTGCCAGCAGCTGGGACATCAGCACAGATACGCAGTATTTT.

The rearrangement uses TRBV24-1 and TRBJ1-3, with 9 bases aligning to TRBD1. The V gene end was trimmed by 4 bases and the J gene end by 1 base; junction bases not matched to a gene: 7. The CDR3 is 17 residues long. Germline V CDR1 and CDR2: KGHDR, SFDVKD. The chain's CDR3 is CATSETGQGKSGNTIYF. The CDR3 nucleotides read TGTGCCACCAGTGAAACGGGACAGGGAAAATCTGGAAACACCATATATTTT.

Only one count was recorded for this clone. The V call is TRBV15, the J call TRBJ1-1; TRBD1 might be the D (5 bases). The V gene's germline CDR1 is LNHNV and CDR2 YYDKDF (reference sequence). This CDR3 is 15 amino acids long. V was clipped by 5 bases and J by 4 bases, with 17 bases between them. The CDR3 bases are TGTGCCACCAGCTCTCCAGACAGAATTGGCACTGAAGCTTTCTTT. It yields the protein CATSSPDRIGTEAFF.

The chain employs TRBV6-5 and TRBJ1-1; maybe TRBD1 (5 bases). The germline gives CDR1 MNHEY, CDR2 SVGAGI. V was clipped by 6 bases and J by 3 bases, with 8 bases between them. The CDR3 consists of 12 residues. As DNA, the CDR3 is TGTGCCAGCAGACGCAGGGACACTGAAGCTTTCTTT. Amino acids: CASRRRDTEAFF.

This chain links TRBV5-5 with TRBJ1-6; D uncertain. V was shortened by 4 bases and J by 6 bases, with 8 bases between the two germline ends. Germline CDR1 reads SGHKS; CDR2 reads YYEKEE (reference sequence). There are 13 residues in the CDR3. The CDR3 nucleotides read TGTGCCAGCAGCCCGGTCGTTAATTCACCCCTCCACTTT. Its protein is CASSPVVNSPLHF.

This clone showed up just once. The rearrangement uses TRBV11-2 and TRBJ2-7, with 7 positions matching TRBD1. CDR1 is SGHAT and CDR2 is FQNNGV in the germline V gene. The length of the CDR3 is 13 residues. J was trimmed by 5 bases and V by 5 bases; bases with no gene match: 6. The CDR3 DNA follows: TGTGCCAGCAGCCGACAGGGTTCCCACGAGCAGTACTTC. It yields the protein CASSRQGSHEQYF.

The V call is TRBV13, the J call TRBJ2-7, with 7 bases that match TRBD1. Germline V gives CDR1 PRHDT, CDR2 FYEKMQ (reference sequence). The trim removed 5 bases at V and 2 bases at J, leaving 9 bases unmatched. The CDR3 is made up of 15 amino acids. Here the CDR3 reads CASSRHGTDTYEQYF. CDR3 DNA: TGTGCCAGCAGCCGTCACGGGACAGATACCTACGAGCAGTACTTC.

The chain employs TRBV15 and TRBJ2-3; TRBD1 matches at 7 bases. CDR3 length equals 15 residues. Unmatched junction bases numbered 2, after V lost 2 bases and J lost 0 bases. CDR1 LNHNV and CDR2 YYDKDF come from the germline V gene (reference sequence). CDR3 coding DNA: TGTGCCACCAGCAGACCGGGACAGAGCACAGATACGCAGTATTTT. Its translation is CATSRPGQSTDTQYF.

V usage is TRBV15 and J usage is TRBJ1-2; D gene unclear. Trimming removed 5 bases from V and 7 bases from J, with 14 bases in between. The germline CDR1 and CDR2 sequences are LNHNV and YYDKDF (reference sequence). The CDR3 length is 13 residues. The CDR3 DNA reads as TGTGCCACCAGCGTAACGGGTCTCGGTGGCTACACCTTC. Its translation: CATSVTGLGGYTF.

V gene TRBV11-2 combines with J gene TRBJ2-2; D is unclear. CDR1 is SGHAT, CDR2 FQNNGV, per germline. The CDR3 loop spans 15 amino acids. The V end was cut by 5 bases, the J end by 5 bases, with 15 bases between. The CDR3 nucleotides are TGTGCCAGCAGCACCGAAGCACCTAAGACCGGGGAGCTGTTTTTT. It specifies CASSTEAPKTGELFF.